A selection of T cell receptor beta chains follows, all from one sample in a study of cytomegalovirus exposure and HLA in healthy donors. Sequenced by immunoSEQ multiplex PCR; TCRdb stores in-frame clones only, minus some. The data show around 170,000 clones, 76% seen once. The sequencing input was PBMCs. Source of these receptors: a woman aged 25 to 39 in good health and CMV-seropositive. The CDR3 runs from the conserved cysteine through the conserved F or W. Fields, in order: clone size, D gene, V gene, J gene, CDR3 protein, CDR3 DNA. The D gene is left open where the match is weak. Some rows have no size entry. The others give once, few or many, or a class for an expanded clone.

clone size: -; D gene: TRBD2; V gene: TRBV19; J gene: TRBJ2-2; CDR3 protein: CASSIKLAGGPGTGELFF; CDR3 DNA: TGTGCCAGTAGTATAAAGCTAGCGGGGGGGCCGGGGACCGGGGAGCTGTTTTTT
clone size: few; D gene: TRBD1; V gene: TRBV6-5; J gene: TRBJ1-2; CDR3 protein: CASSRQGNYGYTF; CDR3 DNA: TGTGCCAGCAGCCGACAGGGAAACTATGGCTACACCTTC
clone size: -; D gene: TRBD2; V gene: TRBV30; J gene: TRBJ2-3; CDR3 protein: CAWSPGGPMDTQYF; CDR3 DNA: TGTGCCTGGAGTCCGGGGGGGCCAATGGATACGCAGTATTTT
clone size: -; D gene: TRBD1; V gene: TRBV5-8; J gene: TRBJ2-3; CDR3 protein: CASSPRTGGAGDTQYF; CDR3 DNA: TGTGCCAGCAGCCCTCGGACAGGGGGCGCGGGAGATACGCAGTATTTT
clone size: -; D gene: -; V gene: TRBV6-1; J gene: TRBJ1-1; CDR3 protein: CASRGGTEAFF; CDR3 DNA: TGTGCCAGCAGGGGGGGCACTGAAGCTTTCTTT
clone size: -; D gene: -; V gene: TRBV18; J gene: TRBJ1-1; CDR3 protein: CASSPAANTEAFF; CDR3 DNA: TGTGCCAGCTCACCAGCGGCCAACACTGAAGCTTTCTTT
clone size: -; D gene: TRBD1; V gene: TRBV30; J gene: TRBJ2-3; CDR3 protein: CAHRGITDTQYF; CDR3 DNA: TGTGCCCACAGGGGAATCACAGATACGCAGTATTTT
clone size: -; D gene: -; V gene: TRBV7-8; J gene: TRBJ2-7; CDR3 protein: CASSLRSGSSYEQYF; CDR3 DNA: TGTGCCAGCAGCTTAAGGTCCGGGAGCTCCTACGAGCAGTACTTC
clone size: -; D gene: TRBD1; V gene: TRBV9; J gene: TRBJ1-1; CDR3 protein: CASSVSGGGEAFF; CDR3 DNA: TGTGCCAGCAGCGTTTCAGGGGGCGGAGAAGCTTTCTTT
clone size: few; D gene: TRBD1; V gene: TRBV11-2; J gene: TRBJ1-6; CDR3 protein: CASSLVGIRGKSPLHF; CDR3 DNA: TGTGCCAGCAGCTTAGTCGGAATCAGGGGGAAATCACCCCTCCACTTT
clone size: -; D gene: -; V gene: TRBV10-2; J gene: TRBJ1-6; CDR3 protein: CATWQGLNSPLHF; CDR3 DNA: TGCGCCACCTGGCAGGGCCTTAATTCACCCCTCCACTTT
clone size: -; D gene: TRBD2; V gene: TRBV7-2; J gene: TRBJ2-7; CDR3 protein: CASSPRGTDYEQYF; CDR3 DNA: TGTGCCAGCAGCCCGCGGGGGACGGATTACGAGCAGTACTTC
clone size: -; D gene: TRBD1; V gene: TRBV25-1; J gene: TRBJ1-2; CDR3 protein: CASSAGGPFYGYTF; CDR3 DNA: TGTGCCAGCAGTGCAGGGGGCCCCTTCTATGGCTACACCTTC
clone size: -; D gene: TRBD2; V gene: TRBV19; J gene: TRBJ2-3; CDR3 protein: CASSIWAGRGTDTQYF; CDR3 DNA: TGTGCCAGTAGTATATGGGCAGGGCGGGGGACAGATACGCAGTATTTT
clone size: few; D gene: -; V gene: TRBV7-9; J gene: TRBJ1-4; CDR3 protein: CASSLEGRGAEKLFF; CDR3 DNA: TGTGCCAGCAGCCTAGAGGGCAGGGGTGCTGAAAAACTGTTTTTT
clone size: once; D gene: TRBD1; V gene: TRBV9; J gene: TRBJ1-6; CDR3 protein: CASSVEGAENSPLHF; CDR3 DNA: TGTGCCAGCAGCGTTGAGGGGGCGGAAAATTCACCCCTCCACTTT
clone size: few; D gene: -; V gene: TRBV7-6; J gene: TRBJ1-5; CDR3 protein: CASSLGGRGQPQHF; CDR3 DNA: TGTGCCAGCAGCTTAGGGGGGCGGGGGCAGCCCCAGCATTTT
clone size: few; D gene: TRBD1; V gene: TRBV5-1; J gene: TRBJ1-6; CDR3 protein: CASSTRGENSPLHF; CDR3 DNA: TGCGCCAGCAGCACCAGGGGGGAAAATTCACCCCTCCACTTT
clone size: -; D gene: -; V gene: TRBV28; J gene: TRBJ1-2; CDR3 protein: CASSPGLVSYGYTF; CDR3 DNA: TGTGCCAGCAGCCCAGGGCTCGTCAGCTATGGCTACACCTTC
clone size: once; D gene: -; V gene: TRBV7-8; J gene: TRBJ2-1; CDR3 protein: CASSLTGYNEQFF; CDR3 DNA: TGTGCCAGCAGCTTAACAGGTTACAATGAGCAGTTCTTC
clone size: few; D gene: TRBD1; V gene: TRBV7-8; J gene: TRBJ1-2; CDR3 protein: CASSPRDRTYGYTF; CDR3 DNA: TGTGCCAGCAGCCCGCGGGACAGGACCTATGGCTACACCTTC
clone size: once; D gene: TRBD2; V gene: TRBV7-9; J gene: TRBJ2-1; CDR3 protein: CSSSLGTSGGYNEQFF; CDR3 DNA: TGTTCCAGCAGCTTAGGGACTAGCGGGGGATACAATGAGCAGTTCTTC
clone size: -; D gene: -; V gene: TRBV7-9; J gene: TRBJ1-2; CDR3 protein: CASSTPFGGTSYGYTF; CDR3 DNA: TGTGCCAGCAGCACTCCCTTCGGGGGAACTAGCTATGGCTACACCTTC
clone size: -; D gene: TRBD2; V gene: TRBV27; J gene: TRBJ2-2; CDR3 protein: CASTRQGLVAGELFF; CDR3 DNA: TGTGCCAGCACCCGCCAGGGACTAGTGGCCGGGGAGCTGTTTTTT
clone size: -; D gene: TRBD1; V gene: TRBV19; J gene: TRBJ1-5; CDR3 protein: CASSTRQGEQPQHF; CDR3 DNA: TGTGCCAGTAGTACCCGACAGGGGGAACAGCCCCAGCATTTT
clone size: -; D gene: TRBD2; V gene: TRBV28; J gene: TRBJ2-7; CDR3 protein: CASSLHLAGGRNEQYF; CDR3 DNA: TGTGCCAGCAGTTTGCACCTAGCGGGGGGGCGGAACGAGCAGTACTTC
clone size: -; D gene: -; V gene: TRBV4-3; J gene: TRBJ1-3; CDR3 protein: CASSQAGAGNTIYF; CDR3 DNA: TGCGCCAGCAGCCAAGCGGGTGCCGGAAACACCATATATTTT
clone size: once; D gene: TRBD1; V gene: TRBV27; J gene: TRBJ2-7; CDR3 protein: CASRDSSYEQYF; CDR3 DNA: TGTGCCAGCCGGGACAGCTCCTACGAGCAGTACTTC
clone size: -; D gene: -; V gene: TRBV10-3; J gene: TRBJ2-5; CDR3 protein: CAAAPVYQETQYF; CDR3 DNA: TGTGCCGCGGCCCCAGTGTACCAAGAGACCCAGTACTTC
clone size: -; D gene: -; V gene: TRBV6-1; J gene: TRBJ2-7; CDR3 protein: CASGSADFYEQYF; CDR3 DNA: TGTGCCAGCGGCTCGGCAGACTTCTACGAGCAGTACTTC
clone size: few; D gene: TRBD2; V gene: TRBV5-1; J gene: TRBJ2-1; CDR3 protein: CASSLTSGGNEQFF; CDR3 DNA: TGCGCCAGCAGCCTGACTAGCGGGGGCAATGAGCAGTTCTTC
clone size: -; D gene: TRBD2; V gene: TRBV27; J gene: TRBJ2-3; CDR3 protein: CASSSITGGGTDTQYF; CDR3 DNA: TGTGCCAGCAGTTCCATTACTGGGGGGGGCACAGATACGCAGTATTTT
clone size: -; D gene: -; V gene: TRBV5-4; J gene: TRBJ2-7; CDR3 protein: CASKDSTYAGQYF; CDR3 DNA: TGTGCCAGCAAAGACAGCACCTACGCTGGGCAGTACTTC
clone size: -; D gene: -; V gene: TRBV4-3; J gene: TRBJ2-1; CDR3 protein: CASSQEQGRSYNEQFF; CDR3 DNA: TGCGCCAGCAGCCAAGAACAGGGGAGGTCCTACAATGAGCAGTTCTTC
clone size: -; D gene: TRBD2; V gene: TRBV9; J gene: TRBJ2-5; CDR3 protein: CASSSERTSGDQETQYF; CDR3 DNA: TGTGCCAGCAGCTCAGAGAGGACTAGCGGGGACCAAGAGACCCAGTACTTC
clone size: -; D gene: TRBD2; V gene: TRBV11-3; J gene: TRBJ2-7; CDR3 protein: CASGGAGGREQYF; CDR3 DNA: TGTGCCAGCGGCGGGGCGGGGGGGCGCGAGCAGTACTTC
clone size: -; D gene: -; V gene: TRBV5-1; J gene: TRBJ1-2; CDR3 protein: CASSLAPGYGYTF; CDR3 DNA: TGCGCCAGCAGCTTGGCGCCCGGGTATGGCTACACCTTC
clone size: few; D gene: -; V gene: TRBV11-3; J gene: TRBJ2-2; CDR3 protein: CASSLDLAANTGELFF; CDR3 DNA: TGTGCCAGCAGCTTAGATTTAGCAGCGAACACCGGGGAGCTGTTTTTT
clone size: -; D gene: TRBD2; V gene: TRBV7-3; J gene: TRBJ2-1; CDR3 protein: CASGWGGDYNEQFF; CDR3 DNA: TGTGCCAGCGGATGGGGGGGGGATTACAATGAGCAGTTCTTC
clone size: -; D gene: TRBD1; V gene: TRBV28; J gene: TRBJ1-2; CDR3 protein: CASSLDRDGYTF; CDR3 DNA: TGTGCCAGCAGTTTGGACAGGGATGGCTACACCTTC
clone size: -; D gene: TRBD1; V gene: TRBV10-3; J gene: TRBJ2-1; CDR3 protein: CAISGTGGNEQFF; CDR3 DNA: TGTGCCATCAGTGGGACAGGGGGCAATGAGCAGTTCTTC
clone size: -; D gene: -; V gene: TRBV2; J gene: TRBJ2-2; CDR3 protein: CASSDQGSTNTGELFF; CDR3 DNA: TGTGCCAGCAGTGACCAAGGGAGCACGAACACCGGGGAGCTGTTTTTT
clone size: -; D gene: TRBD2; V gene: TRBV5-4; J gene: TRBJ2-3; CDR3 protein: CASSPARVGLAGHTDTQYF; CDR3 DNA: TGTGCCAGCAGCCCAGCCCGGGTGGGACTAGCGGGCCACACAGATACGCAGTATTTT
clone size: few; D gene: -; V gene: TRBV5-4; J gene: TRBJ2-7; CDR3 protein: CASSLRTGNSYEQYF; CDR3 DNA: TGTGCCAGCAGCTTACGAACAGGGAACTCCTACGAGCAGTACTTC
clone size: -; D gene: -; V gene: TRBV11-2; J gene: TRBJ2-1; CDR3 protein: CASSLNLDTSSYNEQFF; CDR3 DNA: TGTGCCAGCAGCCTTAACTTGGACACGAGCTCCTACAATGAGCAGTTCTTC
clone size: -; D gene: TRBD1; V gene: TRBV18; J gene: TRBJ2-7; CDR3 protein: CASSPGTGGINEQYF; CDR3 DNA: TGTGCCAGCTCACCCGGGACAGGGGGCATCAACGAGCAGTACTTC